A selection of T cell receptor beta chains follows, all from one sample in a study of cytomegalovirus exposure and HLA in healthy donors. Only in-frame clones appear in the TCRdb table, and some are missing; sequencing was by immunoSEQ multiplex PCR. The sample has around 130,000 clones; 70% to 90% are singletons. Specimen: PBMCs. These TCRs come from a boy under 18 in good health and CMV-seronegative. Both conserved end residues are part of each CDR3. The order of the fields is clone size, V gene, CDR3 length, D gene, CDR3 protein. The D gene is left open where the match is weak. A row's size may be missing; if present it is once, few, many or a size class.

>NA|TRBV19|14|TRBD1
CASSTRQGRETQYF
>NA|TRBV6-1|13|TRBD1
CASRDRHTGELFF
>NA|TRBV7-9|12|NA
CASSLGGGGYTF
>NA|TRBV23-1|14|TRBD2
CASSPQREVGTQYF
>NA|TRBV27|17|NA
CASSLGQEVRSYNEQFF
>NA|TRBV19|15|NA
CASSIVVGSVSEQYF
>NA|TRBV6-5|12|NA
CASSYNGDTQYF
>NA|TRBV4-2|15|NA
CASSQARQDAYEQYF
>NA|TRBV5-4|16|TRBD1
CASSPGTGGSGNTIYF
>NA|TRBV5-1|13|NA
CASSLAGEDGYTF
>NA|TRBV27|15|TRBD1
CASSRTGDTFYEQYF
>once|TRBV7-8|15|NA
CASSRDWSSYNEQFF
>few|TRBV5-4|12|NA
CASSAGLGEAFF
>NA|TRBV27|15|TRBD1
CASRPLRTGVTEAFF
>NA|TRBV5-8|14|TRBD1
CASSLVGQPYEQYF
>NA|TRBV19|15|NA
CASQNSGGLNTEAFF
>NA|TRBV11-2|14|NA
CASSLDPGNTEAFF
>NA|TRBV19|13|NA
CASSIDRTSGYTF
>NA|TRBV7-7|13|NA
CASSPGEGEEAFF
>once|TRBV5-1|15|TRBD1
CASSLGQGYTGELFF
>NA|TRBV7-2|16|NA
CASSPRPSGRGNTIYF
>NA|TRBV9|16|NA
CASSSRGRDSEYGYTF
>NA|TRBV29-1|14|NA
CSVSMGGEGNEQFF
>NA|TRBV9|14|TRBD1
CASSPGQGGEKLFF
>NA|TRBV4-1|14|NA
CASSQVPGSSPLHF
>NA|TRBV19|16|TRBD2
CASSPSGSRGRETQYF
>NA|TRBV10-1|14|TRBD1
CARLEQGTNTEAFF
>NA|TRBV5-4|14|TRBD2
CASSLGLAPNEQFF
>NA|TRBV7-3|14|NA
CASSLVGGQETQYF
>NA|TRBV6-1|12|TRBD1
CAISRDRGGYTF
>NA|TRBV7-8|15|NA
CASSLIGPGGDEQYF
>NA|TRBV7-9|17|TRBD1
CASSLVRHDRDNQPQHF